Presented here are 22 T cell receptor beta chains from one specimen sequenced in a study of cytomegalovirus exposure and HLA in healthy donors. The PCR had 60 Vbeta and 13 Jbeta primers. Measured with immunoSEQ multiplex PCR; TCRdb has only the in-frame clones, and not every one. Seen here are under 200,000 clones, 60% to 85% observed once, and the top ten hold around 3.1%. The sequencing sample was made of PBMCs. The receptors were sampled from a woman aged 40 to 50 in good health and CMV-seronegative.

The J gene is TRBJ2-1, the V gene TRBV6-6, with 8 positions matching TRBD1. V shed 6 bases and J 6 bases; nucleotides not matched to a gene: 4. This CDR3 comprises 13 residues. Germline assignment: CDR1 MNHNY and CDR2 SVGAGI (reference sequence). The CDR3 bases are TGTGCCAGCAGACCGGACAGGGTCAATGAGCAGTTCTTC. This translates into CASRPDRVNEQFF.

In nucleotides, the CDR3 is TGTGCCAGCAGCTTAGACAGGGGGCGCACCACAGATACGCAGTATTTT. Its protein is CASSLDRGRTTDTQYF. The chain couples TRBV11-3 to TRBJ2-3, with TRBD1 matching 8 bases. The J segment lost 2 bases and the V segment lost 0 bases, leaving 4 bases of the junction unmatched. In germline, CDR1 is SGHNT, CDR2 YENEEA. The CDR3 loop spans 16 amino acids.

The DNA for the CDR3 is TGTGCCAGCAGTGAAGATGGTAGCGGGACCGGGGCAGATACGCAGTATTTT. It specifies CASSEDGSGTGADTQYF. The chain is built from TRBV6-1 and TRBJ2-3; 8 bases map to TRBD2. The V and J ends lost 1 base and 4 bases, in that order; junction bases with no gene match: 10. The CDR3 loop spans 17 amino acids. Germline values: CDR1 MNHNS, CDR2 SASEGT.

This rearrangement joins TRBV6-5 to TRBJ2-5, with a weak D call TRBD2 (6 bases). The CDR3 extends over 15 amino acids. Germline CDR1 and CDR2: MNHEY and SVGAGI. V gave up 2 bases and J gave up 5 bases, with 15 bases separating them. CDR3 bases: TGTGCCAGCAGTTACGCGGGACTCGTGGGGGAGACCCAGTACTTC. Its protein product is CASSYAGLVGETQYF.

The V call is TRBV2, the J call TRBJ1-3; TRBD1 agrees at 7 bases. Per the germline V gene, CDR1 is SNHLY and CDR2 is FYNNEI. This CDR3 comprises 15 residues. V shed 1 base, J shed 3 bases, and the junction held 3 bases outside the gene matches. CDR3 DNA sequence: TGTGCCAGCAGTGAAGAGACAGGGTTTGGAAACACCATATATTTT. This codes for CASSEETGFGNTIYF.

The chain has TRBV5-5 and TRBJ1-1; 7 nucleotides agree with TRBD1. Germline V gene sequence: CDR1 SGHKS, CDR2 YYEKEE (reference sequence). V gave up 2 bases and J gave up 5 bases; unmatched junction bases: 9. The CDR3 contains 15 residues. The CDR3 nucleotides are TGTGCCAGCAGCTTAGTTCCAGGGGGAAGGACTGAAGCTTTCTTT. The encoded protein is CASSLVPGGRTEAFF.

The V and J genes are TRBV6-5 and TRBJ2-2; 9 bases match TRBD2. The CDR3 length is 15 residues. The germline V gene has CDR1 MNHEY and CDR2 SVGAGI. V lost 3 bases, J lost 6 bases, and 5 bases stayed unmatched. CDR3: CASSYRRGGAGELFF. Here the CDR3 DNA reads TGTGCCAGCAGTTATCGGCGGGGGGGCGCCGGGGAGCTGTTTTTT.

V and J are TRBV11-2 and TRBJ2-5; 10 nucleotides agree with TRBD2. Trimming removed 11 bases from V and 6 bases from J; junction bases left unmatched: 9. The CDR3 loop spans 13 amino acids. Per germline, CDR1 SGHAT and CDR2 FQNNGV. CDR3 DNA sequence: TGTGCCTGCACTAGCGGGGATCGAAAGACCCAGTACTTC. Translated: CACTSGDRKTQYF.

The V and J genes are TRBV7-9 and TRBJ2-3, with TRBD1 as a possible D gene (6 bases). V gave up 5 bases and J gave up 2 bases, with 14 bases separating them. The CDR3 has 15 amino acids. The germline V gene encodes CDR1 SEHNR and CDR2 FQNEAQ (reference sequence). In DNA form, the CDR3 reads TGTGCCAGCAGCCCCACAGGGATTCCCACAGATACGCAGTATTTT. It translates to CASSPTGIPTDTQYF.

V usage is TRBV19 and J usage is TRBJ1-6, with 10 bases lining up with TRBD1. This CDR3 is 16 amino acids long. CDR1 is LNHDA and CDR2 is SQIVND in the germline V gene (reference sequence). J lost 7 bases, V lost 5 bases, and 8 bases had no gene match. DNA for the CDR3: TGTGCCAGTAGTTCTCCTGACAGGGGGCAAAATTCACCCCTCCACTTT. This codes for CASSSPDRGQNSPLHF.

V is TRBV19 and J is TRBJ1-2, with a possible D match to TRBD1 (5 bases). Trimming shortened V by 9 bases and J by 0 bases, and 17 bases separated the two germline ends. CDR3 length: 15 residues. Germline loops: CDR1 LNHDA, CDR2 SQIVND (reference sequence). In nucleotides, the CDR3 is TGTGCCAGCGCGGGACGGTCTGACCCTAACTATGGCTACACCTTC. Translation: CASAGRSDPNYGYTF.

This chain joins TRBV5-1 and TRBJ1-1, with 8 bases fitting TRBD1. The CDR3 loop spans 15 amino acids. Germline V gene lookup returns CDR1 SGHRS and CDR2 YFSETQ. V was clipped by 4 bases and J by 5 bases; unmatched bases: 10. The CDR3 protein is CASSPGDRGRTEAFF. The CDR3 DNA reads as TGCGCCAGCAGCCCAGGAGACAGGGGCAGGACTGAAGCTTTCTTT.

This clone was counted between two and nine times. The chain's CDR3 is CASSPGRTEAFF. CDR3 nucleotides: TGTGCCAGCAGCCCAGGGAGGACTGAAGCTTTCTTT. The chain couples TRBV5-8 to TRBJ1-1, with D perhaps TRBD1 (5 bases). This CDR3 has 12 amino acids. The germline V gene has CDR1 SGHTS and CDR2 YDEGEE. V was shortened by 4 bases and J by 5 bases, with 9 bases between the two germline ends. Filled out from reference TRBV5-8 and TRBJ1-1, the complete variable domain reads EAGVTQSPTHLIKTRGQQATLRCSPISGHTSVYWYQQALGLGLQFLLWYDEGEERNRGNFPPRFSGRQFPNYSSELNVNALELEDSALYLCASSPGRTEAFFGQGTRLTVV.

The chain links TRBV15 to TRBJ2-3, with 10 nucleotides matching TRBD2. V gave up 1 base and J gave up 5 bases; unmatched junction bases: 12. Germline CDR1 LNHNV, CDR2 YYDKDF (reference sequence). The CDR3 runs to 18 residues. CDR3 DNA sequence: TGTGCCACCAGCAGAGCCCTCGCCAAGCGGGGGGGCCGAGATACGCAGTATTTT. Its translation: CATSRALAKRGGRDTQYF.

The V and J genes are TRBV5-1 and TRBJ2-3; TRBD2 matches at 9 bases. With V trimmed by 0 bases and J by 2 bases, 4 bases remained unmatched. CDR1 is SGHRS and CDR2 is YFSETQ in the germline V gene. CDR3 size: 16 residues. The CDR3 DNA is TGCGCCAGCAGCTTGGATGCTAGCGGGACCACAGATACGCAGTATTTT. It is translated as CASSLDASGTTDTQYF.

The chain carries TRBV7-9 and TRBJ1-2, with D uncertain. V gave up 2 bases and J gave up 3 bases, with 7 bases separating them. The CDR3 is 13 residues long. Germline CDR1 is SEHNR and CDR2 is FQNEAQ (reference sequence). The CDR3 DNA follows: TGTGCCAGCAGCTTAATGAGAGACTATGGCTACACCTTC. Translated, it gives CASSLMRDYGYTF. The full variable domain, completed using reference TRBV7-9 and TRBJ1-2, is DTGVSQNPRHKITKRGQNVTFRCDPISEHNRLYWYRQTLGQGPEFLTYFQNEAQLEKSRLLSDRFSAERPKGSFSTLEIQRTEQGDSAMYLCASSLMRDYGYTFGSGTRLTVV.

This clone was seen more than once but under ten times. This chain connects TRBV6-5 to TRBJ1-1, with D perhaps TRBD1 (6 bases). Trimming removed 4 bases from V and 1 base from J, with 13 bases in between. CDR3 length: 15 residues. Germline V gives CDR1 MNHEY, CDR2 SVGAGI. Here the CDR3 DNA reads TGTGCCAGCAGTTCCACCGGGACACCGAACACTGAAGCTTTCTTT. Translated: CASSSTGTPNTEAFF.

A few counts support this clone. This rearrangement joins TRBV5-4 to TRBJ2-7, with 13 bases matching TRBD2. With 0 bases clipped from V and 6 bases from J, the junction kept 3 bases outside the gene matches. The germline gives CDR1 SGHNT, CDR2 YYREEE (reference sequence). The CDR3 extends over 15 amino acids. CDR3 sequence: CASSLAGTSGAEQYF. The DNA for the CDR3 is TGTGCCAGCAGCTTGGCCGGGACTAGCGGGGCCGAGCAGTACTTC.

There are a few counts of this clone. The chain recombines TRBV2 with TRBJ2-5; 7 positions agree with TRBD1. The CDR3 covers 15 residues. The V segment lost 7 bases and the J segment 5 bases; nucleotides outside the gene matches: 13. Germline-derived CDR1 and CDR2 are SNHLY and FYNNEI. CDR3 sequence (DNA): TGTGCCAGCAAGGTACCCCAGGGGGTACGGGAGACCCAGTACTTC. Translation gives CASKVPQGVRETQYF.

The genes are TRBV21-1 and TRBJ1-5; the table names TRBD1, a call not compared with the DNA. TRBV21-1 is tagged as a pseudogene. The CDR3 totals 17 residues. The CDR3 DNA is TGTGCCAGCAGCAAAGGCCTGGGCCGCGCTGTGCTGAGAGCCCAGCATTTT. Residues: CASSKGLGRAVLRAQHF.

This clone was counted a single time. The V call is TRBV7-9, the J call TRBJ2-7, with TRBD1 matching 7 bases. The V segment lost 4 bases and the J segment 2 bases; nucleotides outside the gene matches: 5. CDR1 is SEHNR and CDR2 is FQNEAQ in the germline V gene (reference sequence). The CDR3 sequence is 14 residues long. The CDR3 region is CASSSDRAAYEQYF. CDR3 sequence (DNA): TGTGCCAGCAGCTCTGACAGGGCCGCCTACGAGCAGTACTTC. Full variable domain (missing parts from reference TRBV7-9 and TRBJ2-7): DTGVSQNPRHKITKRGQNVTFRCDPISEHNRLYWYRQTLGQGPEFLTYFQNEAQLEKSRLLSDRFSAERPKGSFSTLEIQRTEQGDSAMYLCASSSDRAAYEQYFGPGTRLTVT.

V and J are TRBV19 and TRBJ2-5; TRBD2 is a possible D gene (5 bases). V lost 0 bases and J 4 bases, leaving 6 bases between the germline ends. CDR1 is LNHDA and CDR2 is SQIVND in the germline V gene (reference sequence). There are 13 residues in the CDR3. The CDR3 is CASSIDRGETQYF. Here the CDR3 DNA reads TGTGCCAGTAGTATAGATCGGGGAGAGACCCAGTACTTC. The entire variable domain, with the rest obtained from reference TRBV19 and TRBJ2-5, is as follows: DGGITQSPKYLFRKEGQNVTLSCEQNLNHDAMYWYRQDPGQGLRLIYYSQIVNDFQKGDIAEGYSVSREKKESFPLTVTSAQKNPTAFYLCASSIDRGETQYFGPGTRLLVL.